This T cell receptor beta chain is from a study of blood T cell repertoires in COVID-19. Clinical histories supplied by participants themselves formed the basis of cohort assignment. Germline V gene sequence: CDR1 SNHLY, CDR2 FYNNEI. The CDR3 runs to 13 residues. V was trimmed by 7 bases and J by 12 bases, leaving 21 bases between them. The method was immunoSEQ multiplex PCR; TCRdb's version includes in-frame clones alone and lacks a portion of them. The sample has around 180,000 clones; 89% are singletons. This TCR was sampled from a woman aged 40 to 50 with acute COVID-19. This chain connects TRBV2 to TRBJ1-2; D is possibly TRBD1 (5 bases). The sample was PBMCs or T cells enriched from blood (not recorded which). The CDR3 loop is CASTTGGLVGDTF. In DNA, the CDR3 is TGTGCCAGCACCACCGGGGGACTGGTCGGTGACACCTTC.